This paragraph reports one T cell receptor (beta chain). What it binds is not known. The record originates from a study of immune heterogeneity within non-small cell lung tumors. Study-level background: Among the tumors, several were squamous cell carcinomas, under eleven were non-squamous carcinomas and 1 was not otherwise specified.

V was cut by 1 base and J by 1 base, with 7 bases left in between. There are 14 residues in the CDR3. In germline, CDR1 is LNHNV, CDR2 YYDKDF (reference sequence). Findings and caveats of the study: A moderate but significant correlation was observed between local T-cell clonality and local tumor mutational burden (R around 0.32).

With 32 V and 13 J primers, multiplex PCR amplified the TCR beta CDR3. TCRdb used MiXCR to reprocess the multiplex PCR reads, holding one entry per CDR3 protein. Altogether about 22,000 distinct CDR3 sequences are present, around 30% being singletons, with the ten largest covering roughly 4.4%. Bulk tumor genomic DNA (approximately 570 ng per sample) served as template. Multiple biopsies spaced far apart were taken from each primary tumor during surgery. Enrolled individuals presented with untreated, newly diagnosed non-small cell lung cancer and received curative surgery. This sequence originates from a man aged 35 to 55 with non-small cell lung cancer. Sequenced material: lung tumor tissue. This chain uses TRBV15 with TRBJ1-1; D gene uncertain. CDR3 amino acids: CATSRGRKNTEAFF. The CDR3 DNA reads as TGTGCCACCAGCAGAGGAAGAAAGAACACTGAAGCTTTCTTT.